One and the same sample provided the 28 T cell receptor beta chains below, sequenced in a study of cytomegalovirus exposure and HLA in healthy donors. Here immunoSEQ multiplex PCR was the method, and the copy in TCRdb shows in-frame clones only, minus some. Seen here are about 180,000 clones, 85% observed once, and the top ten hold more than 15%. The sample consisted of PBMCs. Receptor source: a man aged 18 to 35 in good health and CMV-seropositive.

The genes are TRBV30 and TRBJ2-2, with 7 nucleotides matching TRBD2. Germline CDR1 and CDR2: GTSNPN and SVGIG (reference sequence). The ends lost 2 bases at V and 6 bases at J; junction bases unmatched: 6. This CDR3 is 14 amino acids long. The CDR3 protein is CAWSTSGGAGELFF. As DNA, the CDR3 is TGTGCCTGGAGTACTTCTGGGGGGGCCGGGGAGCTGTTTTTT.

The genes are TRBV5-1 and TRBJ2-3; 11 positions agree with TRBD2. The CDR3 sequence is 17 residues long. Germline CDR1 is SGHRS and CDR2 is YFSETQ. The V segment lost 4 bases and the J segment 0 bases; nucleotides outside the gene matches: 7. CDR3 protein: CASSERTSGPSTDTQYF. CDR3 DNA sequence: TGCGCCAGCAGCGAACGGACTAGCGGGCCAAGCACAGATACGCAGTATTTT. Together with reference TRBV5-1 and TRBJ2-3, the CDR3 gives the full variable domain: KAGVTQTPRYLIKTRGQQVTLSCSPISGHRSVSWYQQTPGQGLQFLFEYFSETQRNKGNFPGRFSGRQFSNSRSEMNVSTLELGDSALYLCASSERTSGPSTDTQYFGPGTRLTVL.

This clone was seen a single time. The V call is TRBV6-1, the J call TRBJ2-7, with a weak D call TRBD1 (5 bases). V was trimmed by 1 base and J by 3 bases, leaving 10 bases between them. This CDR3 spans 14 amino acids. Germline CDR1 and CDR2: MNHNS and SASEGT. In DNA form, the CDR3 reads TGTGCCAGCAGTGAAGGGGGTAGGGGCTACGAGCAGTACTTC. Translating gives CASSEGGRGYEQYF.

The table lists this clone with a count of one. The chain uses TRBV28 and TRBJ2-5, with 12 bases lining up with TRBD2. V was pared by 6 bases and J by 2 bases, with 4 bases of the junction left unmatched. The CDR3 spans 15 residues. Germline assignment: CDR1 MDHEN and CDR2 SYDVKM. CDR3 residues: CASSLTSGGQETQYF. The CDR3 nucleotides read TGTGCCAGCAGCCTTACTAGCGGGGGGCAAGAGACCCAGTACTTC. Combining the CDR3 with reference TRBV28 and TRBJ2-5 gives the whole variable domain DVKVTQSSRYLVKRTGEKVFLECVQDMDHENMFWYRQDPGLGLRLIYFSYDVKMKEKGDIPEGYSVSREKKERFSLILESASTNQTSMYLCASSLTSGGQETQYFGPGTRLLVL.

The DNA of the CDR3 is TGTGCCAGCAGCCAAGATCTAGGGCTAGCGGGGGATGAGCAGTTCTTC. Translated, it gives CASSQDLGLAGDEQFF. The chain uses TRBV4-2 and TRBJ2-1, with 10 bases matching TRBD2. The CDR3 has 16 residues. Germline V CDR1 and CDR2: LGHNA, YNFKEQ. Trimming took 0 bases from V and 8 from J; bases not matched to a gene: 7.

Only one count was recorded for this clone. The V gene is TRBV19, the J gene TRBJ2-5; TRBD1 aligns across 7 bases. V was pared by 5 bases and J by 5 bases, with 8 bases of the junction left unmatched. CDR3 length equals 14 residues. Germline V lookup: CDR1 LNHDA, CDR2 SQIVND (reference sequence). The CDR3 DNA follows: TGTGCCAGTAGTCGACAGGGTCAACGGGAGACCCAGTACTTC. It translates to CASSRQGQRETQYF.

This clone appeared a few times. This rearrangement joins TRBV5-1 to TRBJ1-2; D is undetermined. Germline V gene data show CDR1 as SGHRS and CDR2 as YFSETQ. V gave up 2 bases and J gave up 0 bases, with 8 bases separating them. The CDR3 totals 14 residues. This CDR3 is CASSFTDPNYGYTF. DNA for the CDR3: TGCGCCAGCAGCTTCACAGACCCTAACTATGGCTACACCTTC.

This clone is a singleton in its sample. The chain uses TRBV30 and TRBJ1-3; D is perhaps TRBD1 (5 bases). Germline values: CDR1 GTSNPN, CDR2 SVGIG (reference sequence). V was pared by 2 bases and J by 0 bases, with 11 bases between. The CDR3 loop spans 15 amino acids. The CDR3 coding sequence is TGTGCCTGGAGTATAGGGGACTACTCTGGAAACACCATATATTTT. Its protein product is CAWSIGDYSGNTIYF.

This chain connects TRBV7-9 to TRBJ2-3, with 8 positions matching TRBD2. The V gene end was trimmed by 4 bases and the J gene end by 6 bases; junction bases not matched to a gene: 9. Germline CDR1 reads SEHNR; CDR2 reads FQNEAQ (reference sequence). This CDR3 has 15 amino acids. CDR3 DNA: TGTGCCAGCAGCTACGGACTAGCAGGAGTGGATACGCAGTATTTT. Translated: CASSYGLAGVDTQYF. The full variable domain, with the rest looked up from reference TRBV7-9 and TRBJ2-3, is DTGVSQNPRHKITKRGQNVTFRCDPISEHNRLYWYRQTLGQGPEFLTYFQNEAQLEKSRLLSDRFSAERPKGSFSTLEIQRTEQGDSAMYLCASSYGLAGVDTQYFGPGTRLTVL.

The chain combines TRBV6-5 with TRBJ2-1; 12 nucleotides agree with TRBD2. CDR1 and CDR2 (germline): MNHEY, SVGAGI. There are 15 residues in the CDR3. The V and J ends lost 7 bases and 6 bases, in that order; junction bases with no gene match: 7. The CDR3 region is CASTSSGGASNEQFF. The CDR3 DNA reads TGTGCCAGCACCTCTAGCGGGGGGGCAAGCAATGAGCAGTTCTTC.

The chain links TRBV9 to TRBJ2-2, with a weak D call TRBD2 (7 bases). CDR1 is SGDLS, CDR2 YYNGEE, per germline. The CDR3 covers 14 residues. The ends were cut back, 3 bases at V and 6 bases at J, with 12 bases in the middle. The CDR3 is CASSGIGGAGELFF. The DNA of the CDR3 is TGTGCCAGCAGCGGAATAGGGGGGGCCGGGGAGCTGTTTTTT.

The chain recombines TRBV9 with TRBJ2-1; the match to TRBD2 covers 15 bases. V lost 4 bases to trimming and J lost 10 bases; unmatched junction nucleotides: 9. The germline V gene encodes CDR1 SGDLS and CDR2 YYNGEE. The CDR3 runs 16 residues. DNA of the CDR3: TGTGCCAGCAGCCCCCAGGGACTAGCGGGAGGAGAGGAGCAGTTCTTC. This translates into CASSPQGLAGGEEQFF. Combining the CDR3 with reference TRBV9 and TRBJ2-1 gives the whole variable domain DSGVTQTPKHLITATGQRVTLRCSPRSGDLSVYWYQQSLDQGLQFLIQYYNGEERAKGNILERFSAQQFPDLHSELNLSSLELGDSALYFCASSPQGLAGGEEQFFGPGTRLTVL.

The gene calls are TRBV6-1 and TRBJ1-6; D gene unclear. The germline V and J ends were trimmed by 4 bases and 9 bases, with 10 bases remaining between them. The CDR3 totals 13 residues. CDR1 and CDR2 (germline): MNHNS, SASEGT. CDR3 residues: CASSAGNSSPLHF. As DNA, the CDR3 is TGTGCCAGCAGTGCGGGAAATAGTTCACCCCTCCACTTT.

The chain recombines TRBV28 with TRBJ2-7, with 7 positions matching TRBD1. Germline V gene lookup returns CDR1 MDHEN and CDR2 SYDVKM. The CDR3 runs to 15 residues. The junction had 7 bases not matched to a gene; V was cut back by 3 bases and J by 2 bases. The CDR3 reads CASSFSRQGPYEQYF. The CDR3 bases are TGTGCCAGCAGTTTTAGCCGACAGGGCCCCTACGAGCAGTACTTC.

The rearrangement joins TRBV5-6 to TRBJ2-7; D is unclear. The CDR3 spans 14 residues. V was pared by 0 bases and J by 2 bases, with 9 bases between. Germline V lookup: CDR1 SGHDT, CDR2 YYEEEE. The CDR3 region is CASSLGGPTYEQYF. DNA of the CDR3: TGTGCCAGCAGCTTGGGAGGCCCCACCTACGAGCAGTACTTC. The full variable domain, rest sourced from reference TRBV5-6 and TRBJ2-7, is DAGVTQSPTHLIKTRGQQVTLRCSPKSGHDTVSWYQQALGQGPQFIFQYYEEEERQRGNFPDRFSGHQFPNYSSELNVNALLLGDSALYLCASSLGGPTYEQYFGPGTRLTVT.

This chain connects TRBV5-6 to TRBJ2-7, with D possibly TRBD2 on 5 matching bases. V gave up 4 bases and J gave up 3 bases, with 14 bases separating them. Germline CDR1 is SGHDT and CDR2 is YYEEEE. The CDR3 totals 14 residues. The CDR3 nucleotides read TGTGCCAGCAGCCTCGGACTGTCGGGCTACGAGCAGTACTTC. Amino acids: CASSLGLSGYEQYF.

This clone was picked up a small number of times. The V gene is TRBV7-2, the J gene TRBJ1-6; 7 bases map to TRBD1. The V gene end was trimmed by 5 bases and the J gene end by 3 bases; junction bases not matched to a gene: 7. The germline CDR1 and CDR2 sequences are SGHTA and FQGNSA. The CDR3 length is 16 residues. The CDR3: CASSRRQGGYNSPLHF. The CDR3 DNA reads TGTGCCAGCAGCCGGCGACAGGGAGGCTATAATTCACCCCTCCACTTT.

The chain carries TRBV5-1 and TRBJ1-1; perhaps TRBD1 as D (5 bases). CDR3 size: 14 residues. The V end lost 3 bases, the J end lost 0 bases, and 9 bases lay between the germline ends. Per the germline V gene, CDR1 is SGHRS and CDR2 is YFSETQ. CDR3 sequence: CASSSGGVNTEAFF. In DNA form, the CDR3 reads TGCGCCAGCAGCTCGGGAGGGGTGAACACTGAAGCTTTCTTT.

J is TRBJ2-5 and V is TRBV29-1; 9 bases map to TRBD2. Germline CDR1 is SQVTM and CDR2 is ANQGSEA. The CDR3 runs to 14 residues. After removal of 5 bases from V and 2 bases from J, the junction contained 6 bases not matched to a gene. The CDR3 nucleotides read TGCAGCGTTACACGACTAGCGGAACAAGAGACCCAGTACTTC. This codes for CSVTRLAEQETQYF.

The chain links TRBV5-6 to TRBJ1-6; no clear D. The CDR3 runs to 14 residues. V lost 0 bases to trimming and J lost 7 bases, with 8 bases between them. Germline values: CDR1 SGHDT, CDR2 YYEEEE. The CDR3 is CASSLGRHNSPLHF. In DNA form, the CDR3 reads TGTGCCAGCAGCTTGGGCAGACACAATTCACCCCTCCACTTT.

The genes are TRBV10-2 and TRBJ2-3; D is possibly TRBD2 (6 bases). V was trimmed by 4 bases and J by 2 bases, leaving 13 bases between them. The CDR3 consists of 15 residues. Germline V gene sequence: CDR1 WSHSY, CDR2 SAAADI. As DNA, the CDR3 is TGCGCCAGCAGTGTAGCGGTACTCTACACAGATACGCAGTATTTT. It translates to CASSVAVLYTDTQYF.

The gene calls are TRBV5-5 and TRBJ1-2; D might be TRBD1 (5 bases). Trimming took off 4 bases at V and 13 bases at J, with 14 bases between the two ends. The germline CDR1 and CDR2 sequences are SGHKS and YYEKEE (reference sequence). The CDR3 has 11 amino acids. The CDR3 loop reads CASSPPPGPTF. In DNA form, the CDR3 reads TGTGCCAGCAGCCCACCGCCAGGGCCCACCTTC.

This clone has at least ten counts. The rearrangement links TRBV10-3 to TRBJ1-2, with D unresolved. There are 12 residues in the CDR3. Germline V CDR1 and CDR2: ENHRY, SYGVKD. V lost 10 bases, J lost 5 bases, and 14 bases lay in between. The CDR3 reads CATSDSSYGYTF. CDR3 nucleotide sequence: TGTGCCACCTCGGACTCCTCTTATGGCTACACCTTC.

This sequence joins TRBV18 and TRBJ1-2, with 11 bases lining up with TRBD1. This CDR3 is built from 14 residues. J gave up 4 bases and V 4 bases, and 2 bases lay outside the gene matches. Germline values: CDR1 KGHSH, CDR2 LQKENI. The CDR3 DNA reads TGTGCCAGCTCACAGGACAGGGGGCTCTATGGCTACACCTTC. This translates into CASSQDRGLYGYTF.

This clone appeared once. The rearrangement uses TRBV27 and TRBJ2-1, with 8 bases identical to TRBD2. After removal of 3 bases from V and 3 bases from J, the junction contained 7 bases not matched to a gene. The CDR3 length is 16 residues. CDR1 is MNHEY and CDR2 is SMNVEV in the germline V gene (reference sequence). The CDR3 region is CASSFSLAGHYNEQFF. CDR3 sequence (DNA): TGTGCCAGCAGTTTTTCGCTAGCGGGCCACTACAATGAGCAGTTCTTC.

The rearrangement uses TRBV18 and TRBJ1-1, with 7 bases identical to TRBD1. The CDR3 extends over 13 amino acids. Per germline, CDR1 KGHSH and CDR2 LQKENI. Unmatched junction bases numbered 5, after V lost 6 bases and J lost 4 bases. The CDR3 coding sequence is TGTGCCAGCTCTCAGGGGGACGGCACTGAAGCTTTCTTT. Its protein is CASSQGDGTEAFF.

The CDR3 reads CASSPINTFTYEQYF. In nucleotides, the CDR3 is TGCGCCAGCAGCCCAATAAACACATTTACCTACGAGCAGTACTTC. This sequence joins TRBV5-1 and TRBJ2-7, with D unresolved. The CDR3 covers 15 residues. Trimming stripped 4 bases from V and 2 bases from J, with 16 bases between. Germline CDR1 reads SGHRS; CDR2 reads YFSETQ. The full variable domain, in which reference TRBV5-1 and TRBJ2-7 provide the parts outside the CDR3, is KAGVTQTPRYLIKTRGQQVTLSCSPISGHRSVSWYQQTPGQGLQFLFEYFSETQRNKGNFPGRFSGRQFSNSRSEMNVSTLELGDSALYLCASSPINTFTYEQYFGPGTRLTVT.

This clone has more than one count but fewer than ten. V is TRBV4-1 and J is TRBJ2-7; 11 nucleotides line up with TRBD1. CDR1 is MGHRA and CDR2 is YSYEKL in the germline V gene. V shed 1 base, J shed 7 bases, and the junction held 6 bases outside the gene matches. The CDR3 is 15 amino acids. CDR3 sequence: CASSQGGQGVYEQYF. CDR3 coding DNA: TGCGCCAGCAGCCAAGGGGGACAGGGGGTGTATGAGCAGTACTTC.